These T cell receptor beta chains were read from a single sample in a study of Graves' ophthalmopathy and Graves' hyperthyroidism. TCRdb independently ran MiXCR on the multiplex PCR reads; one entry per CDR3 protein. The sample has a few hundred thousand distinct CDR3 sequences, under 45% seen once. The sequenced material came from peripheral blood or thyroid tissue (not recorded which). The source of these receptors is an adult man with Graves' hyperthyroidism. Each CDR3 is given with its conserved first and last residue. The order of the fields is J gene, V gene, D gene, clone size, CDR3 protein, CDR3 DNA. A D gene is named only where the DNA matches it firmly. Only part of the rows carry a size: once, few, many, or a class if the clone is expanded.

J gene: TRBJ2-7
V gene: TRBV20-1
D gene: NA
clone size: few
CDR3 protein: CSAGPGPYEQYF
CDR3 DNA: TGCAGTGCTGGACCCGGCCCCTACGAGCAGTACTTC

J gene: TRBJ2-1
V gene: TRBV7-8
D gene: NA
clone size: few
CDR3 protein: CASSLSREHNEQFF
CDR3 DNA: TGTGCCAGCAGCTTATCGCGAGAGCACAATGAGCAGTTCTTC

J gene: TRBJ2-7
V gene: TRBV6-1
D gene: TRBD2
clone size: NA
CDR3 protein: CASRGTSGRLLEQYF
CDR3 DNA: TGTGCCAGCAGGGGGACAAGCGGGAGACTTCTCGAGCAGTACTTC

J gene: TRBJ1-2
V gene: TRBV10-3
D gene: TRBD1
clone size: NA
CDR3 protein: CAISYSGTGGGYGYTF
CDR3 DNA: TGTGCCATCAGCTACTCCGGGACAGGGGGCGGCTATGGCTACACCTTC

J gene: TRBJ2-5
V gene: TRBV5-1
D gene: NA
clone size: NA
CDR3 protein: CASSKGQTETQYF
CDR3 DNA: TGTGCCAGCAGCAAGGGACAAACAGAGACCCAGTACTTC

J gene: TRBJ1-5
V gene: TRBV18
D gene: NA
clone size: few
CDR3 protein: CASSPVQVEPQHF
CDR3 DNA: TGTGCCAGCTCACCAGTCCAAGTTGAGCCCCAGCATTTT

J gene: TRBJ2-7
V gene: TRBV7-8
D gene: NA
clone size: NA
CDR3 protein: CASSLGGARYEQYF
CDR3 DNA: TGTGCCAGCAGCTTAGGGGGGGCAAGGTACGAGCAGTACTTC

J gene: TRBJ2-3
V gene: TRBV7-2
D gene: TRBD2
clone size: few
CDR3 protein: CASSLVPAGGKDTQYF
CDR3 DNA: TGTGCCAGCAGCTTAGTCCCAGCGGGGGGGAAAGATACGCAGTATTTT

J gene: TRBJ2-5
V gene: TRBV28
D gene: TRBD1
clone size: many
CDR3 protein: CASSWGQKETQYF
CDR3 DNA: TGTGCCAGCAGTTGGGGACAGAAAGAGACCCAGTACTTC

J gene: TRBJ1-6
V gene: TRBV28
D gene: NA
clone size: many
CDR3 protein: CASSYLYSPLHF
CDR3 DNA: TGTGCCAGCAGTTACCTGTACTCACCCCTCCACTTT

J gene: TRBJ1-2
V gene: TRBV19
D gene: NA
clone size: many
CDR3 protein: CASSINAGYGYTF
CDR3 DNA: TGTGCCAGTAGTATCAACGCAGGCTATGGCTACACCTTC